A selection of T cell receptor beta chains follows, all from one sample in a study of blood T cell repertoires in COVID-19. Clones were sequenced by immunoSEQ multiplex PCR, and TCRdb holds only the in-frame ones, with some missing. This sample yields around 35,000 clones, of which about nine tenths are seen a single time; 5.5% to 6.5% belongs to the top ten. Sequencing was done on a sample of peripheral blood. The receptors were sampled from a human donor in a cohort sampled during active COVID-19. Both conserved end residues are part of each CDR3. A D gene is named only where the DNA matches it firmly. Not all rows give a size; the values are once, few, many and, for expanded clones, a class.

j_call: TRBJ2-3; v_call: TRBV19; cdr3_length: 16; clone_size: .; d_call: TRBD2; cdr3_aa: CASTSWTSGRTDTQYF; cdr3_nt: TGTGCCAGTACCTCTTGGACTAGCGGGAGAACAGATACGCAGTATTTT
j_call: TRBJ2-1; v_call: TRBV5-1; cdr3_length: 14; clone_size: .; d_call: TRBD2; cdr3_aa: CASSWGGGGNEQFF; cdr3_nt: TGCGCCAGCTCCTGGGGGGGAGGAGGCAATGAGCAGTTCTTC
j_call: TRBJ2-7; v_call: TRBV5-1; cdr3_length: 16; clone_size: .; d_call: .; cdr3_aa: CASSFGAGRGAYEQYF; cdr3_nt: TGCGCCAGCAGCTTTGGGGCTGGGCGGGGTGCCTACGAGCAGTACTTC
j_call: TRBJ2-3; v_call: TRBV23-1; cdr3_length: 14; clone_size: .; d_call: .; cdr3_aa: CASRLRVITDTQYF; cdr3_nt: TGCGCCAGCAGACTCAGGGTTATCACAGATACGCAGTATTTT
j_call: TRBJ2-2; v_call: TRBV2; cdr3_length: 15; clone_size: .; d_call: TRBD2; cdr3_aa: CATTGTSGGAGELFF; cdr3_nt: TGTGCCACGACCGGGACTAGCGGGGGGGCCGGGGAGCTGTTTTTT
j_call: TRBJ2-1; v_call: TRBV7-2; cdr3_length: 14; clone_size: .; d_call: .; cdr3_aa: CASSLASYGNEQFF; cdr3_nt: TGTGCCAGCAGCTTAGCTTCGTACGGGAATGAGCAGTTCTTC
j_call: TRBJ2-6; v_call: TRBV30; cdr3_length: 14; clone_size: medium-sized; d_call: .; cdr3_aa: CALSTASGANVLTF; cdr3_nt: TGTGCCTTATCGACAGCCTCTGGGGCCAACGTCCTGACTTTC
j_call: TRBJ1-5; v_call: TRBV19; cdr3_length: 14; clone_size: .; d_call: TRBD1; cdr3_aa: CASSRQGNNQPQHF; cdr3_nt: TGTGCCAGTAGTAGACAGGGCAACAATCAGCCCCAGCATTTT
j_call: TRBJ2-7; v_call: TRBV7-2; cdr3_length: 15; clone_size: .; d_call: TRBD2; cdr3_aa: CASRSSGGPTYEQYF; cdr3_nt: TGTGCCAGCAGAAGTAGCGGGGGCCCGACCTACGAGCAGTACTTC
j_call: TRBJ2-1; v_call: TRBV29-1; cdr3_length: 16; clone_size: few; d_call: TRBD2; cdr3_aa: CSVEWSSGRSYNEQFF; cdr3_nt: TGCAGCGTTGAATGGTCTAGCGGGAGGTCCTACAATGAGCAGTTCTTC
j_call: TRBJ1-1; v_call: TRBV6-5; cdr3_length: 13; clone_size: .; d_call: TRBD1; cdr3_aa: CASTRQGTAEAFF; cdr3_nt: TGTGCCAGCACCAGACAGGGGACCGCTGAAGCTTTCTTT
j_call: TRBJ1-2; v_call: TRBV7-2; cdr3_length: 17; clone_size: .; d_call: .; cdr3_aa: CASSLGIRRGVNYGYTF; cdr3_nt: TGTGCCAGCAGCTTAGGAATCAGACGGGGGGTAAACTATGGCTACACCTTC
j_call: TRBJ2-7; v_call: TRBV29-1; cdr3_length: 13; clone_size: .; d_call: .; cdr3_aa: CSVGSGLGYEQYF; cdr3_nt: TGCAGCGTGGGGTCGGGACTCGGGTACGAGCAGTACTTC
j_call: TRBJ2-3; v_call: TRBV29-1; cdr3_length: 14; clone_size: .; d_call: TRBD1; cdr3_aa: CSVQQGSYTDTQYF; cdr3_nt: TGCAGCGTGCAACAGGGGTCATACACAGATACGCAGTATTTT
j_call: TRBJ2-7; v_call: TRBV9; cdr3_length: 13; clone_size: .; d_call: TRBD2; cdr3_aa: CASSVGLTYEQYF; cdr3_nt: TGTGCCAGCAGCGTGGGACTAACCTACGAGCAGTACTTC
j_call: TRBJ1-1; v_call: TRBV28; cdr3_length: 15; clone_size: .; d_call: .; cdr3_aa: CASSSRTYVNTEAFF; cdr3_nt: TGTGCCAGCAGTTCGAGGACATATGTGAACACTGAAGCTTTCTTT